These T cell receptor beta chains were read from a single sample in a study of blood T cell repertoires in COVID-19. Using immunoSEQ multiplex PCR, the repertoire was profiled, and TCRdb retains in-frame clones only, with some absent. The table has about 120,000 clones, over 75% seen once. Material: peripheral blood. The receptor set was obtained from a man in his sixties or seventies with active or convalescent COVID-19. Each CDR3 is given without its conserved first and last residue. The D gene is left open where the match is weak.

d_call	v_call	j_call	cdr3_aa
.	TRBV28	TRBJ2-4	ASTHRGAKNIQY
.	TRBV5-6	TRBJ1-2	ASSLAAAGNYGYT
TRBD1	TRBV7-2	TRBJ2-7	ASSLISRTGPTYEQY
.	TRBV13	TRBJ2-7	ASSLSSTSYEQY
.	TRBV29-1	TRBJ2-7	SVLSGTRTYEQY
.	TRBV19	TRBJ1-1	ASSIAVPSSATEAF
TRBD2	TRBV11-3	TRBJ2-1	ASSLAGGPRNEQF
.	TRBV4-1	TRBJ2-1	ASSQPFSNEQF
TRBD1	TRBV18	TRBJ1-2	ASSDEGQGGYGYT
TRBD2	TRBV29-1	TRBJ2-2	SVATLAGGRGELF
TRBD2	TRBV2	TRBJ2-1	ASKLAGTEQF
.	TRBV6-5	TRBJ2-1	ASSYEGNEQF
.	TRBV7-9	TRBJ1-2	ASLREGYGYT
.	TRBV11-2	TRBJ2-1	ASSIALASLEQF
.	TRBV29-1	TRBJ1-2	SVEGGHYGYT
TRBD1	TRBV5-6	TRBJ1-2	ASSYGQGSYGYT
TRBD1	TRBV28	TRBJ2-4	ASSSRTGGAGRGKNIQY
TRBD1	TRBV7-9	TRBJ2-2	ALGQGNTGELF
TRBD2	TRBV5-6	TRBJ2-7	ASSFGTTYEQY
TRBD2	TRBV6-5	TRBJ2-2	ASTVLAGVGGELF
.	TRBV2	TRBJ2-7	ASSAGLSSSYEQY
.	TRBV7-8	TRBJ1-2	ASSPWETNYGYT
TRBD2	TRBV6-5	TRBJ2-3	ASSYGTSGSYTQY
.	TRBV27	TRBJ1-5	ASSFKGIGQPQH
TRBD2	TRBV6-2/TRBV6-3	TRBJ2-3	ASSYSRGAADTQY
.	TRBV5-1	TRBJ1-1	ASSWGEGTEAF